This T cell receptor (beta chain) derives from a study of blood T cell repertoires in COVID-19. Produced via immunoSEQ multiplex PCR; TCRdb's table is partial and in-frame only. This table holds 250,000 to 300,000 clones, 85% found once. Germline lookup yields CDR1 PRHDT and CDR2 FYEKMQ (reference sequence). The CDR3 is 13 amino acids. V lost 8 bases and J lost 9; bases outside the gene matches: 6. Participants classified as exposed had met a COVID-19 case within 2 weeks before study entry. The sequenced material came from PBMCs or T cells enriched from blood (not recorded which). The chain combines TRBV13 with TRBJ1-6; 8 bases map to TRBD1. This TCR came from a woman aged 45-65 years who had been exposed to COVID-19. CDR3 nucleotides: TGTGCCAGCGGCGGACAGGGAGGTTCACCCCTCCACTTT. It specifies CASGGQGGSPLHF.